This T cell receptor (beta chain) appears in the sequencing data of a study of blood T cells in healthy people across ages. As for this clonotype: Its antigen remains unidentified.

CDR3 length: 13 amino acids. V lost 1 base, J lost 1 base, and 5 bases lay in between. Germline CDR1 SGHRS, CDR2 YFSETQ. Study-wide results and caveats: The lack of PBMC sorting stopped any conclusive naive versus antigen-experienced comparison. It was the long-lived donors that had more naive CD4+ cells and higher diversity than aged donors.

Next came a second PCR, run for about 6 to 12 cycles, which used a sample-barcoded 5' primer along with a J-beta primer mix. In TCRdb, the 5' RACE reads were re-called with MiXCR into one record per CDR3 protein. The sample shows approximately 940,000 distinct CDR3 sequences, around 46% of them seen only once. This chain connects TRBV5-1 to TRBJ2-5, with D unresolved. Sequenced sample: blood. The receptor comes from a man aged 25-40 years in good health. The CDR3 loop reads CASSLQFQETQYF. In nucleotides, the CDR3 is TGCGCCAGCAGCTTGCAGTTCCAAGAGACCCAGTACTTC.